The 27 T cell receptor beta chains listed next were all sequenced from one sample in a study of blood T cell repertoires in COVID-19. The protocol was immunoSEQ multiplex PCR, while the TCRdb copy is restricted to in-frame clones and leaves out a portion. The sample lists about 78,000 clones, about 92% occurring once. The sequenced sample consisted of peripheral blood. Receptors were obtained from a woman aged 45-65 years in a cohort sampled during active COVID-19.

The gene calls are TRBV5-1 and TRBJ2-3, with 9 bases fitting TRBD2. V shed 0 bases and J 2 bases; nucleotides not matched to a gene: 4. Germline V CDR1 and CDR2: SGHRS, YFSETQ. The CDR3 runs to 16 residues. CDR3 residues: CASSLGLAGDTDTQYF. The CDR3 DNA follows: TGCGCCAGCAGCTTGGGGTTAGCGGGAGACACAGATACGCAGTATTTT.

This chain uses TRBV19 with TRBJ1-1; 9 bases agree with TRBD1. The trim removed 8 bases at V and 11 bases at J, leaving 12 bases unmatched. CDR1 is LNHDA and CDR2 is SQIVND in the germline V gene (reference sequence). This CDR3 region has 13 residues. The CDR3 DNA sequence: TGTGCCAGTTTGGACAGGGGACCCTTGGGGGCTTTCTTT. As protein: CASLDRGPLGAFF.

The chain combines TRBV5-8 with TRBJ1-2, with a tentative D call TRBD1 (6 bases). Per germline, CDR1 SGHTS and CDR2 YDEGEE. This CDR3 has 13 amino acids. The V and J ends lost 4 bases and 2 bases respectively, with 9 bases between them. Here the CDR3 reads CASSPQGNYGYTF. In nucleotides, the CDR3 is TGTGCCAGCAGCCCCCAGGGGAACTATGGCTACACCTTC.

The rearrangement uses TRBV6-5 and TRBJ2-7, with D maybe TRBD1 (6 bases). Trimming stripped 6 bases from V and 3 bases from J, with 12 bases between. Germline V gives CDR1 MNHEY, CDR2 SVGAGI. The CDR3 sequence is 13 residues long. As DNA, the CDR3 is TGTGCCAGCAGCTCACAGGGATACTACGAGCAGTACTTC. This encodes CASSSQGYYEQYF.

The chain combines TRBV28 with TRBJ1-2; 7 nucleotides match TRBD1. V lost 3 bases to trimming and J lost 5 bases; unmatched junction nucleotides: 9. Germline CDR1 is MDHEN and CDR2 is SYDVKM. The CDR3 length is 15 residues. The CDR3 protein is CASSFSDRIAYGYTF. CDR3 bases: TGTGCCAGCAGTTTCTCGGACAGGATCGCGTATGGCTACACCTTC.

This clone was found once. The chain uses TRBV5-1 and TRBJ2-3, with 7 nucleotides matching TRBD2. The CDR3 is 15 amino acids. The J segment lost 4 bases and the V segment lost 3 bases, leaving 8 bases of the junction unmatched. CDR1 SGHRS and CDR2 YFSETQ come from the germline V gene. The CDR3 DNA is TGCGCCAGCAGCTGGGCGGGAGAGGGCCCAGATACGCAGTATTTT. Amino acids: CASSWAGEGPDTQYF.

The V gene is TRBV7-6, the J gene TRBJ2-5, with 9 bases matching TRBD1. This CDR3 spans 18 amino acids. With 5 bases clipped from V and 1 base from J, the junction kept 14 bases outside the gene matches. Germline assignment: CDR1 SGHVS and CDR2 FNYEAQ. The CDR3 DNA follows: TGTGCCAGCAGCCATAATCTTCCAGGACAGGGGACCCAAGAGACCCAGTACTTC. Encoded protein: CASSHNLPGQGTQETQYF. Full variable domain (missing parts from reference TRBV7-6 and TRBJ2-5): GAGVSQSPRYKVTKRGQDVALRCDPISGHVSLYWYRQALGQGPEFLTYFNYEAQQDKSGLPNDRFSAERPEGSISTLTIQRTEQRDSAMYRCASSHNLPGQGTQETQYFGPGTRLLVL.

This chain joins TRBV4-2 and TRBJ2-5; no firm D call. The CDR3 length is 14 residues. V was shortened by 0 bases and J by 3 bases, with 8 bases between the two germline ends. From germline, CDR1 is LGHNA and CDR2 YNFKEQ. This CDR3 is CASSQEPEKETQYF. CDR3 nucleotide sequence: TGTGCCAGCAGCCAAGAACCAGAAAAAGAGACCCAGTACTTC.

The chain employs TRBV18 and TRBJ2-7; D might be TRBD1 (5 bases). CDR1 is KGHSH, CDR2 LQKENI, per germline. With 0 bases removed from V and 5 bases from J, the gap between germline ends came to 11 bases. This CDR3 spans 14 amino acids. The CDR3 nucleotides read TGTGCCAGCTCACCACCCCCCCAGGGCAACGAGCAGTACTTC. Amino acid sequence: CASSPPPQGNEQYF.

Only a few counts were recorded for this clone. Other DNA sequences in the sample encode the same CDR3. V gene TRBV15 combines with J gene TRBJ1-4, with D possibly TRBD1 on 6 matching bases. CDR3 size: 14 residues. In germline, CDR1 is LNHNV, CDR2 YYDKDF (reference sequence). V shed 1 base and J shed 5 bases, with 8 bases lying between them. In DNA, the CDR3 is TGTGCCACCAGCAGAGGCCAGGGGAATGAAAAACTGTTTTTT. Translation: CATSRGQGNEKLFF.

This chain joins TRBV7-5 and TRBJ2-7; TRBD1 is taken as the D call from the table, unchecked against the DNA. TRBV7-5 is marked as a pseudogene. This CDR3 spans 19 amino acids. CDR3 amino acids: CARGASAGQADLGIYEQYF. For the CDR3, the DNA is TGTGCCAGAGGAGCCTCAGCGGGACAGGCCGACCTGGGGATCTACGAGCAGTACTTC.

The V gene is TRBV10-2, the J gene TRBJ2-2; tentative D call: TRBD1 (5 bases). CDR3 length equals 19 residues. V lost 0 bases and J 3 bases, leaving 20 bases between the germline ends. The germline gives CDR1 WSHSY, CDR2 SAAADI. Here the CDR3 reads CASSESDQGSRPYTGELFF. The CDR3 coding sequence is TGCGCCAGCAGTGAGTCGGATCAGGGCTCCAGGCCATACACCGGGGAGCTGTTTTTT.

CDR3 in amino acids: CASGEGAAYNEQFF. CDR3 sequence (DNA): TGCGCCAGCGGGGAGGGAGCCGCCTACAATGAGCAGTTCTTC. This chain links TRBV10-2 with TRBJ2-1; 7 positions match TRBD2. This CDR3 is built from 14 residues. Germline V CDR1 and CDR2: WSHSY, SAAADI. Trimming cost V 8 bases and J 2 bases; bases outside gene matches: 6.

The V call is TRBV19, the J call TRBJ1-2, with D possibly matching TRBD1 (5 bases). The CDR3 totals 14 residues. Trimming stripped 3 bases from V and 7 bases from J, with 15 bases between. Germline values: CDR1 LNHDA, CDR2 SQIVND (reference sequence). CDR3 loop: CASSMIRGESGYTF. CDR3 sequence (DNA): TGTGCCAGTAGTATGATTAGGGGTGAGAGTGGCTACACCTTC.

V gene TRBV13 combines with J gene TRBJ2-7, with 12 bases lining up with TRBD2. CDR1 is PRHDT, CDR2 FYEKMQ, per germline (reference sequence). Trimming took 5 bases from V and 0 from J; bases not matched to a gene: 5. The CDR3 is 16 amino acids. CDR3 in DNA: TGTGCCAGCAGCCCCGGGACTAGCGGGTACTCCTACGAGCAGTACTTC. It yields the protein CASSPGTSGYSYEQYF.

The chain links TRBV28 to TRBJ1-2, with D unresolved. The CDR3 has 15 residues. The germline gives CDR1 MDHEN, CDR2 SYDVKM. V gave up 6 bases and J gave up 1 base, with 15 bases separating them. CDR3 sequence (DNA): TGTGCCAGCAGAATTTCGAAGACACTTAACTATGGCTACACCTTC. It encodes CASRISKTLNYGYTF.

The chain couples TRBV27 to TRBJ2-3; D remains ambiguous. Germline V lookup: CDR1 MNHEY, CDR2 SMNVEV (reference sequence). This CDR3 has 14 residues. V was pared by 4 bases and J by 0 bases, with 8 bases between. The CDR3 DNA is TGTGCCAGCAGTTCAGCGAGTAGCACAGATACGCAGTATTTT. Translation: CASSSASSTDTQYF.

The gene calls are TRBV4-1 and TRBJ2-1; 14 bases are shared with TRBD2. The CDR3 is made up of 15 amino acids. Looked up from germline, CDR1 is MGHRA and CDR2 is YSYEKL. The junction had 13 bases not matched to a gene; V was cut back by 7 bases and J by 14 bases. The CDR3: CASTTRTSGRKVEFF. The CDR3 DNA sequence: TGCGCCAGCACCACTCGGACTAGCGGGAGGAAAGTCGAGTTCTTC.

This chain links TRBV6-2 or TRBV6-3 with TRBJ2-7, with 8 bases fitting TRBD2. The ends lost 6 bases at V and 3 bases at J; junction bases unmatched: 10. Germline V gives CDR1 MNHEY, CDR2 SVGEGT. CDR3 length: 15 amino acids. CDR3 nucleotide sequence: TGTGCCAGCAGCAGGCTACGGGGGGGGGACTACGAGCAGTACTTC. It encodes CASSRLRGGDYEQYF.

This clone is a singleton in its sample. The chain uses TRBV5-4 and TRBJ1-4; unclear D gene. The CDR3 runs to 16 residues. The V end lost 3 bases, the J end lost 0 bases, and 12 bases lay between the germline ends. The germline V gene has CDR1 SGHNT and CDR2 YYREEE (reference sequence). CDR3 nucleotide sequence: TGTGCCAGCAGCTCCCGGACCGGGGCAACTAATGAAAAACTGTTTTTT. Translating it yields CASSSRTGATNEKLFF.

This chain joins TRBV5-1 and TRBJ2-5; D possibly corresponds to TRBD2 (7 bases). The CDR3 has 17 residues. Germline V gene sequence: CDR1 SGHRS, CDR2 YFSETQ. Trimming stripped 0 bases from V and 4 bases from J, with 19 bases between. CDR3 loop: CASSLGPWGGLSETQYF. CDR3 bases: TGCGCCAGCAGCTTGGGTCCCTGGGGGGGCTTATCAGAGACCCAGTACTTC.

This chain links TRBV27 with TRBJ2-4, with 10 bases fitting TRBD1. Germline trimming cut 7 bases from V and 5 bases from J; bases unmatched to any gene: 20. CDR3 length: 19 residues. Germline V gives CDR1 MNHEY, CDR2 SMNVEV (reference sequence). As DNA, the CDR3 is TGTGCCAGCACCGGCGGAGTGGGCGACCCGGACAGGGGGGAAAACATTCAGTACTTC. It translates to CASTGGVGDPDRGENIQYF.

The chain couples TRBV14 to TRBJ2-7; 11 nucleotides align to TRBD2. CDR3 length: 19 residues. The ends lost 0 bases at V and 0 bases at J; junction bases unmatched: 10. Germline V CDR1 and CDR2: SGHDN, FVKESK. CDR3 region: CASSQDVALAGGRSYEQYF. CDR3 DNA: TGTGCCAGCAGCCAAGATGTAGCCCTAGCGGGAGGCCGCTCCTACGAGCAGTACTTC.

The chain uses TRBV13 and TRBJ2-7; maybe TRBD1 (5 bases). The CDR3 totals 14 residues. V was clipped by 3 bases and J by 3 bases, with 12 bases between them. The germline gives CDR1 PRHDT, CDR2 FYEKMQ (reference sequence). DNA for the CDR3: TGTGCCAGCAGCTTGCAGGGTGAATTCTACGAGCAGTACTTC. Protein: CASSLQGEFYEQYF.

This chain uses TRBV28 with TRBJ1-6; 8 nucleotides line up with TRBD1. This CDR3 spans 18 amino acids. The V and J ends lost 4 bases and 8 bases, in that order; junction bases with no gene match: 16. Germline V lookup: CDR1 MDHEN, CDR2 SYDVKM. The CDR3: CASSSRQGRAITDSPLHF. DNA of the CDR3: TGTGCCAGCAGTTCCCGACAGGGGCGAGCTATAACGGATTCACCCCTCCACTTT. The full variable domain, its missing parts supplied by reference TRBV28 and TRBJ1-6, is DVKVTQSSRYLVKRTGEKVFLECVQDMDHENMFWYRQDPGLGLRLIYFSYDVKMKEKGDIPEGYSVSREKKERFSLILESASTNQTSMYLCASSSRQGRAITDSPLHFGNGTRLTVT.

The V call is TRBV6-1, the J call TRBJ2-7, with D possibly being TRBD2 (6 bases). Trimming took 2 bases from V and 0 from J, leaving 14 bases between them. The length of the CDR3 is 16 residues. Germline V gene data show CDR1 as MNHNS and CDR2 as SASEGT. CDR3 protein: CASSEPFSGSSYEQYF. DNA of the CDR3: TGTGCCAGCAGTGAACCCTTTAGCGGATCCTCCTACGAGCAGTACTTC.

The V and J genes are TRBV11-2 and TRBJ2-7, with unresolved D. V lost 3 bases to trimming and J lost 3 bases, with 12 bases between them. Germline loops: CDR1 SGHAT, CDR2 FQNNGV. This CDR3 is 14 amino acids long. DNA for the CDR3: TGTGCCAGCAGCTTCCGCGAGCCCTACTACGAGCAGTACTTC. Protein product: CASSFREPYYEQYF.